The present T cell receptor beta chain was sequenced within a study of identical twins. Concerning this clonotype itself: Its antigen is still unknown.

Trimming stripped 7 bases from V and 2 bases from J, with 15 bases between. CDR3 size: 14 residues. Germline CDR1 reads MDHEN; CDR2 reads SYDVKM. Study results and caveats: With monozygotic twins, out-of-frame TCR alpha sharing exceeded what models estimated. Cross-sectional statistical analysis, not tracking of the same donors, underpinned the conclusions. Invariant MAIT and iNKT cells may have partly biased zero-insertion analyses. Fewer insertions marked abundant cord blood beta clonotypes; young adult naive trended weakly, memory not at all.

TCRdb recomputed calls from the 5' RACE reads with MiXCR, one row per CDR3 protein. The sample consists of some 500,000 distinct CDR3 sequences, 13% to 15% of them appearing once. The same specimen was also included in a second study, on yellow fever vaccine responses in identical twins.

Sequenced: CD4+ T cells sorted from blood. The chain employs TRBV28 and TRBJ2-7, with D hard to call. The sequence was collected from a woman between 18 and 29 years old in good health. The CDR3 spells CASKALDGTYEQYF. As DNA, the CDR3 is TGTGCCAGCAAAGCGCTCGACGGTACCTACGAGCAGTACTTC.